Listed here are 11 T cell receptor beta chains from one sample, sequenced in a study of regulatory T cells in long-lasting Graves disease. Time point specified: newly diagnosed GD, antithyroid drugs for less than 3 months. PBMC-extracted RNA yielded the TCR library. According to the study, TCR beta libraries were built with iRepertoire HTBI primers and CDR3-region Arm-PCR. TCRdb called the multiplex PCR reads again in MiXCR, with one record for every CDR3 protein. Among about 210,000 distinct CDR3 sequences listed, roughly a fifth were seen once. This sample also belongs to another study, concerning T cells in Graves' hyperthyroidism and ophthalmopathy.

This specimen consisted of peripheral blood mononuclear cells (PBMCs), obtained at new diagnosis, from a patient treated with antithyroid drugs. The receptors stem from a woman aged 25-40 years with Graves disease.

This clonotype was recorded many times. The genes are TRBV4-1 and TRBJ1-1, with a tentative D call TRBD1 (5 bases). This CDR3 has 14 amino acids. Per the germline V gene, CDR1 is MGHRA and CDR2 is YSYEKL. V was shortened by 0 bases and J by 7 bases, with 12 bases between the two germline ends. CDR3 in DNA: TGCGCCAGCAGCCAAGAGAGAACAGGCGTTGAAGCTTTCTTT. Its protein product is CASSQERTGVEAFF.

This clonotype has only a few counts. The V and J genes are TRBV19 and TRBJ2-7, with 9 bases identical to TRBD2. The CDR3 runs to 15 residues. J gave up 0 bases and V 3 bases, and 3 bases lay outside the gene matches. Looked up from germline, CDR1 is LNHDA and CDR2 is SQIVND (reference sequence). The CDR3 DNA sequence: TGTGCCAGTAGTATCGGACTAGCGACCTCCTACGAGCAGTACTTC. This sequence encodes CASSIGLATSYEQYF.

This clonotype was recorded at least ten times. The chain uses TRBV20-1 and TRBJ1-2, with 8 bases fitting TRBD1. The germline V gene has CDR1 DFQATT and CDR2 SNEGSKA (reference sequence). J was trimmed by 5 bases and V by 0 bases; bases with no gene match: 8. This CDR3 spans 15 amino acids. CDR3 nucleotides: TGCAGTGCTAGAGAGCGACAGGGGCCGGGTTATGGCTACACCTTC. Its protein is CSARERQGPGYGYTF.

As for this clonotype: Lacking the conserved final phenylalanine or tryptophan, this CDR3 likely reflects a read error. No DNA is shown, since the ends of the CDR3 on it are uncertain; the CDR3 is the one TCRdb lists. V usage is TRBV20-1 and J usage is TRBJ1-6; TRBD1 is taken as the D call from the table, unchecked against the DNA. Germline V CDR1 and CDR2: DFQATT, SNEGSKA (reference sequence). The CDR3 comprises 15 residues, both ends counted. The CDR3: CSATPRQGGNSPRHV.

Ten or more counts support this clonotype. The gene calls are TRBV5-5 and TRBJ2-2; 7 nucleotides agree with TRBD1. CDR3 length: 15 amino acids. Per the germline V gene, CDR1 is SGHKS and CDR2 is YYEKEE (reference sequence). J was trimmed by 3 bases and V by 2 bases; bases with no gene match: 4. The CDR3, as DNA: TGTGCCAGCAGCTTCTTCACAGGGGACACCGGGGAGCTGTTTTTT. The encoded protein is CASSFFTGDTGELFF.

The chain uses TRBV27 and TRBJ2-3; D unclear. Per the germline V gene, CDR1 is MNHEY and CDR2 is SMNVEV (reference sequence). V dropped 2 bases and J dropped 2 bases, with 14 bases sitting between them. This CDR3 comprises 16 residues. The CDR3 spells CASSLKVTFSTDTQYF. CDR3 DNA: TGTGCCAGCAGTTTAAAGGTCACATTCTCCACAGATACGCAGTATTTT.

This clonotype was recorded many times. This chain links TRBV20-1 with TRBJ1-6, with D uncertain. The CDR3 sequence is 12 residues long. Germline CDR1 is DFQATT and CDR2 is SNEGSKA (reference sequence). V was clipped by 4 bases and J by 8 bases, with 9 bases between them. The CDR3 DNA reads TGCAGTGCTACGATTGCCTATTCACCCCTCCACTTT. Translated: CSATIAYSPLHF.

The count of this clonotype is one. V usage is TRBV24-1 and J usage is TRBJ2-2, with D tentatively TRBD1 (6 bases). The V end was cut by 6 bases, the J end by 7 bases, with 14 bases between. This CDR3 region has 14 residues. CDR1 and CDR2 from the germline V gene are KGHDR and SFDVKD. The CDR3 nucleotides read TGTGCCACCAGTAATACAGGGAGATTCGGGGAGCTGTTTTTT. Translation: CATSNTGRFGELFF.

The chain combines TRBV30 with TRBJ1-3; TRBD1 is a possible D gene (5 bases). The CDR3 is made up of 12 amino acids. Trimming took 5 bases from V and 4 from J, leaving 9 bases between them. Germline values: CDR1 GTSNPN, CDR2 SVGIG (reference sequence). CDR3 protein: CAWGAPGNTIYF. The CDR3 DNA sequence: TGTGCCTGGGGGGCCCCAGGAAACACCATATATTTT.

This clonotype came up many times. The chain carries TRBV19 and TRBJ1-3, with D possibly matching TRBD1 (6 bases). V was clipped by 5 bases and J by 0 bases, with 14 bases between them. The germline V gene has CDR1 LNHDA and CDR2 SQIVND (reference sequence). The CDR3 has 16 amino acids. The CDR3 sequence: CASSANQGYSGNTIYF. The CDR3 DNA sequence: TGTGCCAGTAGTGCCAATCAGGGGTACTCTGGAAACACCATATATTTT.

The chain links TRBV4-2 to TRBJ2-2; the D gene is possibly TRBD2 (7 bases). This CDR3 spans 17 amino acids. Germline V CDR1 and CDR2: LGHNA, YNFKEQ. The germline V and J ends were trimmed by 0 bases and 1 base, with 12 bases remaining between them. The CDR3 nucleotides read TGTGCCAGCAGCCAAGATCGGGGGGCTCGGAACACCGGGGAGCTGTTTTTT. Translating gives CASSQDRGARNTGELFF.